This T cell receptor beta chain appears in the sequencing data of a study of shared clonotypes between healthy human individuals (dated by TCRdb to the early 2020s). About the investigation overall: Two women and three men aged 18 to 49 years were included in the cohort. Per donor, three plates each were used for CD4 naive and CD4 memory, two for CD8 naive, and one for CD8 memory. The study deeply sequenced blood TCR repertoires of 5 or 6 healthy adults to estimate repertoire size and the extent of clonotype sharing between individuals. Libraries were prepared and TCR repertoires were sequenced by different laboratories using diverse techniques, in order to increase sequencing depth and limit assay-specific biases. Leukapheresis yielded between about 0.94 and 10 billion PBMCs per donor.

The germline V gene (reference sequence) provides CDR1 LNHDA and CDR2 SQIVND. V sheds 9 bases and J sheds 0 bases, leaving 18 bases between their ends. Including the terminal cysteine and phenylalanine, the CDR3 comprises 16 residues. Only the CDR3 DNA stays, 48 bases, in frame from base 1. The paper as a whole reports these results and caveats: Pairwise subsampling led to the expectation that sequencing depth would affect the degree of clonotype sharing among donors. Sampling was limited to blood, and TCR repertoires in tissue likely differ from TCR repertoires in blood. Because the study included a small number of donors, the genetic and exposure-history diversity represented was limited. Even with the large sequencing depth, rarefaction of the sorted-subset datasets indicated that sequencing was incomplete. Larger estimated clonotype richness was generally found for naive subsets than for memory subsets. Across several donors, about 4.5% of naive CD4, 3% to 4% of naive CD8, approximately 2.5% of memory CD4, and approximately 0.4% of memory CD8 clonotypes were shared. Clonotypes shared by all four sorted-subset donors showed higher generation probabilities than non-shared clonotypes.

On this clone: Its antigen is currently not known. No base quality information exists; no much larger clone differs at one position.

TCR CDR3 regions were amplified from genomic DNA by multiplex PCR using the deep immunoSEQ assay. For each cell subset, the extracted genomic DNA was distributed evenly across all wells of several immunoSEQ 96-well plates, and each plate served as one replicate. For sorted subsets, each replicate PCR was loaded with 200 ng genomic DNA, equivalent to some 27,000 T cell genomes. Purified libraries were quantified with a Qubit 3.0 fluorometer, sized on a Bioanalyzer 2100, and re-quantified with the KAPA Library Quantification kit. A separate single-read 150-cycle Illumina NextSeq 550 flow cell was used to sequence each immunoSEQ 96-well plate. The authors' pipeline ran thus. The immunoSEQ output contained only junctional sequences without quality scores, so filtering could not match that applied to full-length reads. To assign V/J genes and CDR3, sequences were annotated against IMGT germline references using PyIR, a Python wrapper for IgBLAST v1.9. Any read was removed if the V/J assignment was weak (E-value above 1e-6), the CDR3 was missing, or the read contained stop codons, out-of-frame junctions, or ambiguous translated residues. A V3J clonotype was defined by an identical inferred V gene, J gene, and CDR3 amino acid sequence. Percentage overlap between repertoires was calculated by dividing the number of shared unique clonotypes by the size of the smaller repertoire. Richness of each repertoire was evaluated using RTK rarefaction, the Chao1 estimator, and Recon v2.1 estimates of unobserved clonotypes. OLGA was used to compute generation probabilities for all TCRbeta clonotypes that the gDNA method yielded from a few donors. As stored in TCRdb, this immuneACCESS dataset retains in-frame rearrangements with V and J assigned. A fraction of the clones does not appear; measured against another copy, unresolved V genes explain less than half of the discrepancy, and the remainder lacks a known reason. V and J calls and clone size are those listed in that table; D and trimming were worked out from the DNA. Present in this sample are about 680,000 clones, roughly 73% of which were seen just once. The ten largest clones take up 1.5% to 2% of the sample.

The donors were healthy, HIV-negative adults with no recently reported acute infections or vaccinations. All donors were Caucasian adults living in Nashville, Tennessee, USA. CD4+ T cells were enriched through magnetic negative selection, after which naive cells were positively selected on CD45RA and the remaining negative fraction served as the memory subset. Blood was obtained by leukapheresis, after which PBMCs were separated by Ficoll-Histopaque density gradient centrifugation and cryopreserved in liquid nitrogen vapor phase. Analytical flow cytometry was used to check the purity and quantity of each magnetically sorted T cell population. From each sorted fraction, genomic DNA was isolated and quantified by UV absorbance on a Nanodrop 2000c.

The receptor chain draws on TRBV19 and TRBJ1-5; no D segment can be confidently identified. Sequencing was performed on memory CD4+ T cells sorted from blood. What this sample's cell subset or site label stands for: CD45RA-negative fraction. This clonotype was sampled from a woman aged 25 to 39 in good health. The DNA reads as follows: TGTGCCAGCCTCCGACGAGTGGCCGATAGCAATCAGCCCCAGCATTTT. Its protein reads: CASLRRVADSNQPQHF.